Listed below are T cell receptor beta chains from one sample, sequenced in a study of OX40 agonist ivuxolimab in advanced cancers. Libraries were prepared by immunoSEQ multiplex PCR; TCRdb keeps only in-frame clonotypes and omits some of them. The data hold tens of thousands of clones, with approximately 90% observed a single time. The source was CD4+ or CD8+ T cells sorted from blood, collected in a trial of the OX40 agonist ivuxolimab. All receptors come from an adult with an advanced solid tumor such as melanoma, head and neck, liver or kidney cancer. The CDR3 runs from the conserved cysteine through the conserved F or W. The D gene is left open where the match is weak. Expanded clones get a size class; other rows say once, few or many, or leave the size out.

v_gene	d_gene	j_gene	abundance	CDR3aa	CDR3nt
TRBV11-2	.	TRBJ1-1	.	CASSLTGPMNTEAFF	TGTGCCAGCAGCTTAACCGGGCCAATGAACACTGAAGCTTTCTTT
TRBV5-4	.	TRBJ2-3	.	CASSRGGISTDTQYF	TGTGCCAGCAGTAGGGGGGGGATCTCCACAGATACGCAGTATTTT
TRBV2	.	TRBJ1-1	.	CASSKAGSNTEAFF	TGTGCCAGCAGTAAAGCAGGGTCGAACACTGAAGCTTTCTTT
TRBV14	TRBD2	TRBJ2-1	once	CASSLAGGNNEQFF	TGTGCCAGCAGCCTGGCGGGAGGGAACAATGAGCAGTTCTTC
TRBV7-9	.	TRBJ1-1	.	CASSFRQRTEAFF	TGTGCCAGCAGCTTTAGACAGAGAACTGAAGCTTTCTTT
TRBV7-2	.	TRBJ1-1	.	CASSPAHRNTEAFF	TGTGCCAGCAGCCCAGCCCATAGGAACACTGAAGCTTTCTTT
TRBV5-1	TRBD2	TRBJ2-1	.	CASSSPRLAGGPYNEQFF	TGCGCCAGCAGCTCCCCCCGACTAGCGGGAGGGCCTTACAATGAGCAGTTCTTC
TRBV5-5	.	TRBJ1-1	.	CASSFRDTEAFF	TGTGCCAGCAGCTTCCGGGACACTGAAGCTTTCTTT
TRBV2	.	TRBJ1-2	.	CASRAGYIRGSGYTF	TGTGCCAGCAGGGCCGGATATATTAGAGGGAGTGGCTACACCTTC
TRBV10-3	.	TRBJ1-2	once	CALSPENLYGYTF	TGTGCCCTCTCCCCCGAAAATCTCTATGGCTACACCTTC
TRBV27	.	TRBJ1-1	.	CASGSKRNTEAFF	TGTGCCAGCGGTTCCAAGAGGAACACTGAAGCTTTCTTT
TRBV27	TRBD2	TRBJ2-3	.	CASREQGTSGYGDTQYF	TGTGCCAGCAGGGAACAAGGGACTAGCGGGTATGGAGATACGCAGTATTTT
TRBV25-1	.	TRBJ2-6	once	CASSDLGGSGANVLTF	TGTGCCAGCAGTGACCTGGGGGGCTCTGGGGCCAACGTCCTGACTTTC
TRBV2	.	TRBJ2-7	.	CASSEVGGSYEQYF	TGTGCCAGCAGTGAGGTAGGCGGGTCCTACGAGCAGTACTTC
TRBV7-2	.	TRBJ2-2	.	CASSHDSFAGELFF	TGTGCCAGCAGCCATGACAGCTTCGCCGGGGAGCTGTTTTTT
TRBV29-1	.	TRBJ1-1	once	CSVELMDTEAFF	TGCAGCGTTGAACTTATGGACACTGAAGCTTTCTTT
TRBV9	.	TRBJ2-2	.	CASSGPSNTGELFF	TGTGCCAGCAGCGGACCCTCGAACACCGGGGAGCTGTTTTTT
TRBV4-2	TRBD2	TRBJ2-2	.	CASSQELGLAGGPQIGELFF	TGTGCCAGCAGCCAAGAACTTGGACTAGCGGGAGGGCCCCAAATCGGGGAGCTGTTTTTT
TRBV6-5	.	TRBJ1-1	.	CASSNEGRTEAFF	TGTGCCAGCAGTAACGAGGGGAGGACTGAAGCTTTCTTT
TRBV7-2	.	TRBJ2-1	.	CASSLVTNEQFF	TGTGCCAGCAGCTTAGTCACCAATGAGCAGTTCTTC
TRBV6-6	TRBD1	TRBJ2-3	.	CAGSIDRAPNTDTQYF	TGTGCCGGCAGTATCGACAGGGCCCCAAACACAGATACGCAGTATTTT
TRBV5-1	.	TRBJ2-3	once	CASSQDGRGDTQYF	TGCGCCAGTTCCCAGGACGGGAGAGGGGATACGCAGTATTTT
TRBV25-1	TRBD1	TRBJ2-3	few	CASSGQKGTGGRTDTQYF	TGTGCCAGCAGTGGCCAAAAAGGGACAGGAGGCCGCACAGATACGCAGTATTTT
TRBV29-1	TRBD1	TRBJ1-4	few	CSASGTGYEKLFF	TGCAGCGCCTCCGGGACAGGTTATGAAAAACTGTTTTTT
TRBV7-9	TRBD2	TRBJ2-7	once	CASSQGLAGEEQYF	TGTGCCAGCAGCCAGGGACTAGCGGGAGAAGAGCAGTACTTC
TRBV7-9	TRBD2	TRBJ2-1	.	CASSLDGLAWYNEQFF	TGTGCCAGCAGCTTAGATGGACTAGCGTGGTACAATGAGCAGTTCTTC
TRBV18	.	TRBJ1-2	.	CASSQSIRDGYTF	TGTGCCAGCTCACAGTCCATCCGGGACGGCTACACCTTC